A selection of T cell receptor beta chains follows, all from one sample in a study of cytomegalovirus exposure and HLA in healthy donors. Clones were sequenced by immunoSEQ multiplex PCR, and TCRdb holds only the in-frame ones, with some missing. The repertoire holds roughly 140,000 clones, with nearly 85% as singletons. Specimen: PBMCs. The receptors were sampled from a male donor in good health and CMV-seronegative. The CDR3 runs from the conserved cysteine through the conserved F or W. A D gene is named only where the DNA matches it firmly. Clone size is not always given. Where it is, it says once, few, many or a class for expanded clones.

size,J,V,D,CDR3,DNA
-,TRBJ1-6,TRBV6-1,TRBD1,CASSDRGESSYNSPLHF,TGTGCCAGCAGTGACAGGGGGGAAAGCTCCTATAATTCACCCCTCCACTTT
-,TRBJ1-2,TRBV19,TRBD1,CASSMEQGARFAGYTF,TGTGCCAGTAGTATGGAGCAGGGGGCGCGTTTCGCTGGCTACACCTTC
-,TRBJ1-1,TRBV10-3,-,CAILNSAAEAFF,TGTGCCATCCTCAACTCGGCGGCTGAAGCTTTCTTT
few,TRBJ2-5,TRBV28,TRBD1,CASTEPRGRPGETQYF,TGTGCCAGCACCGAGCCCAGGGGGCGCCCGGGCGAGACCCAGTACTTC
few,TRBJ2-6,TRBV28,-,CASIPTPGSSGANVLTF,TGTGCCAGCATTCCTACGCCGGGTTCCTCTGGGGCCAACGTCCTGACTTTC
few,TRBJ2-5,TRBV28,-,CASSLWAGDQETQYF,TGTGCCAGCAGTTTGTGGGCAGGGGACCAAGAGACCCAGTACTTC
-,TRBJ2-7,TRBV7-6,TRBD1,CASSLGDRGSYEQYF,TGTGCCAGCAGCTTAGGGGACAGGGGCTCTTACGAGCAGTACTTC
few,TRBJ2-3,TRBV6-1,-,CASSNSLYF,TGTGCCAGCAGTAACTCGCTGTATTTT
few,TRBJ2-1,TRBV6-1,-,CASTAGYSSYNEQFF,TGTGCCAGCACCGCGGGGTATAGCTCCTACAATGAGCAGTTCTTC
-,TRBJ1-4,TRBV9,TRBD1,CASSASGGGKLFF,TGTGCCAGCAGCGCTTCAGGGGGCGGAAAACTGTTTTTT